A selection of T cell receptor beta chains follows, all from one sample in a study of CD8+CD57+ T cells in acquired aplastic anemia. TCRdb reprocessed the reads with MiXCR, giving one entry per CDR3 protein. In the table there are 150,000 to 200,000 distinct CDR3 sequences, around 65% of which are singletons. The sample was sorted CD4+, CD8+, or CD8+CD57+ T cells (not recorded which) from PBMCs. The receptors were sampled from a human donor with severe aplastic anemia or a healthy control (not recorded which). Each CDR3 is given with its conserved first and last residue. The D gene is left open where the match is weak. Some rows have no size entry. The others give once, few or many, or a class for an expanded clone.

>.|TRBV20-1|.|TRBJ1-2
CSATPLGGDGYTF
TGCAGTGCTACCCCCCTGGGGGGGGATGGCTACACCTTC
>.|TRBV20-1|TRBD1|TRBJ2-3
CSAWTGSDTQYF
TGCAGTGCTTGGACAGGGTCGGATACGCAGTATTTT
>.|TRBV5-5|.|TRBJ2-7
CASSLAAGRAGEQYF
TGTGCCAGCAGCTTAGCGGCGGGGCGAGCCGGCGAGCAGTACTTC
>.|TRBV14|TRBD1|TRBJ1-6
CASSPRDRVPPLHF
TGTGCCAGCAGCCCTCGGGACAGGGTGCCACCCCTCCACTTT
>.|TRBV29-1|.|TRBJ2-7
CSVEDRISYEQYF
TGCAGCGTTGAAGACCGGATTTCCTACGAGCAGTACTTC
>once|TRBV29-1|TRBD1|TRBJ2-7
CSVFVTGGGHFGANEQYF
TGCAGCGTTTTCGTTACAGGGGGCGGACACTTCGGGGCCAACGAGCAGTACTTC
>.|TRBV19|TRBD1|TRBJ1-1
CASSIGGGREAFF
TGTGCCAGTAGTATCGGAGGGGGCAGGGAAGCTTTCTTT
>.|TRBV7-7|TRBD2|TRBJ2-5
CASSLSGGAEETQYF
TGTGCCAGCAGCTTGAGCGGGGGGGCCGAAGAGACCCAGTACTTC
>many|TRBV5-8|.|TRBJ2-5
CASSLGSGMETQYF
TGTGCCAGCAGCTTGGGCTCGGGGATGGAGACCCAGTACTTC
>.|TRBV7-3|.|TRBJ2-1
CASSLAGNHNEQFF
TGTGCCAGCAGCTTAGCAGGGAACCACAATGAGCAGTTCTTC
>.|TRBV20-1|TRBD1|TRBJ1-6
CSAISGQGRSPLHF
TGCAGTGCTATTTCGGGACAGGGACGTTCACCCCTCCACTTT
>.|TRBV6-5|.|TRBJ2-7
CASSIDIRGEQYF
TGTGCCAGCAGTATCGACATCCGGGGCGAGCAGTACTTC
>.|TRBV29-1|.|TRBJ1-1
CSVEQNTEAFF
TGCAGCGTTGAACAGAACACTGAAGCTTTCTTT
>.|TRBV7-9|.|TRBJ2-2
CASSQGSSGELFF
TGTGCCAGCAGCCAAGGGAGCTCTGGGGAGCTGTTTTTT
>.|TRBV2|TRBD2|TRBJ2-5
CASSDLAGGRETQYF
TGTGCCAGCAGTGATCTAGCGGGTGGAAGGGAGACCCAGTACTTC
>.|TRBV5-4|TRBD2|TRBJ2-7
CASSLAGLAGSAYEQYF
TGTGCCAGCAGCTTGGCGGGACTAGCGGGGTCAGCCTACGAGCAGTACTTC
>.|TRBV28|.|TRBJ2-6
CVSALVSGANVPTF
TGTGTCAGCGCCCTGGTCTCTGGGGCCAACGTCCCGACTTTC
>.|TRBV24-1|.|TRBJ1-2
CATSDGSGPLDYGYPF
TGTGCCACCAGTGATGGCTCCGGGCCTCTTGACTATGGCTACCCCTTC
>.|TRBV6-1|.|TRBJ1-2
CASRGGEGSGYTF
TGTGCCAGCAGAGGGGGTGAGGGGAGTGGCTACACCTTC
>once|TRBV7-9|.|TRBJ2-7
CASKFVGDYEQYF
TGTGCCAGCAAGTTTGTCGGGGACTACGAGCAGTACTTC
>many|TRBV13|TRBD2|TRBJ2-5
CASREGSQETQYF
TGTGCCAGCCGGGAGGGAAGTCAAGAGACCCAGTACTTC
>.|TRBV2|.|TRBJ1-4
CASSEYTGSNEKLFF
TGTGCCAGCAGTGAATATACAGGGAGCAATGAAAAACTGTTTTTT
>.|TRBV24-1|TRBD1|TRBJ1-1
CATSAPTGESEAFF
TGTGCCACCAGTGCCCCAACAGGGGAGTCTGAAGCTTTCTTT
>.|TRBV19|.|TRBJ2-7
CASSIFRTPGHEQYF
TGTGCCAGTAGTATCTTTCGGACCCCCGGCCACGAGCAGTACTTC
>.|TRBV9|.|TRBJ1-1
CASSVAPRQTMNTEAFF
TGTGCCAGCAGCGTAGCTCCCCGGCAGACGATGAACACTGAAGCTTTCTTT
>.|TRBV20-1|TRBD1|TRBJ2-7
CSARTGEGYEQYF
TGCAGTGCTAGAACAGGGGAAGGATACGAGCAGTACTTC
>.|TRBV5-4|TRBD2|TRBJ2-2
CASSLDLAGGWIGELFF
TGTGCCAGCAGCTTGGATCTAGCGGGAGGATGGATCGGGGAGCTGTTTTTT
>.|TRBV10-3|TRBD1|TRBJ1-4
CASGDGRDRGVTNEKLFF
TGTGCCAGTGGGGACGGCCGGGACAGGGGGGTAACTAATGAAAAACTGTTTTTT
>.|TRBV9|.|TRBJ2-5
CASSAAPGEQETQYF
TGTGCCAGCAGCGCAGCTCCGGGGGAACAAGAGACCCAGTACTTC
>few|TRBV29-1|TRBD2|TRBJ2-1
CSGLAGNYNEQFF
TGCAGCGGACTAGCGGGTAACTACAATGAGCAGTTCTTC
>many|TRBV4-1|.|TRBJ2-7
CASSQGSYEQYF
TGCGCCAGCAGCCAAGGTTCCTACGAGCAGTACTTC
>.|TRBV2|.|TRBJ1-4
CASSPLTGKLFF
TGTGCCAGCAGTCCATTGACGGGAAAACTGTTTTTT
>many|TRBV7-9|.|TRBJ1-5
CASSLVGADNQPQHF
TGTGCCAGCAGCTTAGTAGGGGCAGACAATCAGCCCCAGCATTTT
>.|TRBV19|.|TRBJ2-7
CASSYSGPYEQYF
TGTGCCAGCAGTTACTCGGGACCCTACGAGCAGTACTTC
>.|TRBV5-1|TRBD1|TRBJ1-2
CASSADRVGGYTF
TGTGCCAGCAGCGCGGACAGGGTTGGTGGCTACACCTTC
>.|TRBV5-6|TRBD1|TRBJ1-1
CASSWTGATEAFF
TGTGCCAGCAGCTGGACAGGGGCCACTGAAGCTTTCTTT
>few|TRBV24-1|.|TRBJ2-7
CATSDRQFGEQYF
TGTGCCACCAGTGATCGACAGTTCGGCGAGCAGTACTTC